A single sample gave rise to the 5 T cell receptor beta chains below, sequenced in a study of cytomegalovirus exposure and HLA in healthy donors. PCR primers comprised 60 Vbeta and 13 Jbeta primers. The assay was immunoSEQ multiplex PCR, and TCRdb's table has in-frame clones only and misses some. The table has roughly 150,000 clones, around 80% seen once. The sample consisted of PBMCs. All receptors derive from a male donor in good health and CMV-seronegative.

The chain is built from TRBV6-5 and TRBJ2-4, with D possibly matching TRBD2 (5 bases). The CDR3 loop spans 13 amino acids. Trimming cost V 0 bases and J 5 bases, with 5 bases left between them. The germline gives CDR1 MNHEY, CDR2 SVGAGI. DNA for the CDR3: TGTGCCAGCAGTTACTCGAGGGAAAACATTCAGTACTTC. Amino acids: CASSYSRENIQYF.

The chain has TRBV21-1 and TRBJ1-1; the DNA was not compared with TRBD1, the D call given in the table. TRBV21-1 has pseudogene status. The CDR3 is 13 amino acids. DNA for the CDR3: TGTGCCAGGAAAACAGGGGGCAGGGCTGAAGCTTTCTTT. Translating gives CARKTGGRAEAFF.

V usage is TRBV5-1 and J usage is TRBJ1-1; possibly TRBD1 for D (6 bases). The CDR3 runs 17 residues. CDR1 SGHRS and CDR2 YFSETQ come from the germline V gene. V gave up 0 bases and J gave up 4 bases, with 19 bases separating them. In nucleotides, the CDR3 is TGCGCCAGCAGCTTGGCCCTCTTTACAGGGAAGGTCACTGAAGCTTTCTTT. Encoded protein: CASSLALFTGKVTEAFF.

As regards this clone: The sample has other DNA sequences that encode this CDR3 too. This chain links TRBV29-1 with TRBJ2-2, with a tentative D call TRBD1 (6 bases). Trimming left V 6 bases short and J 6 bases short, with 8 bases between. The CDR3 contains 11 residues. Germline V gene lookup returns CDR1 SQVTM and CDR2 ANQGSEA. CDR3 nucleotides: TGCAGCGTCGGACAGTCCGGGGAGCTGTTTTTT. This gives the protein CSVGQSGELFF.

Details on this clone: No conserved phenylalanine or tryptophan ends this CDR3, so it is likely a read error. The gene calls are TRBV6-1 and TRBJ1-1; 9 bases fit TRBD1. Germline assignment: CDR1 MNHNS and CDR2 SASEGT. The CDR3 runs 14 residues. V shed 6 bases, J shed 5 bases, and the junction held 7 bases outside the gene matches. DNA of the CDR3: TGTGCCAGCAGATCGACAGGGGGGGCGACTGAAGCTTTCCTT. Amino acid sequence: CASRSTGGATEAFL.